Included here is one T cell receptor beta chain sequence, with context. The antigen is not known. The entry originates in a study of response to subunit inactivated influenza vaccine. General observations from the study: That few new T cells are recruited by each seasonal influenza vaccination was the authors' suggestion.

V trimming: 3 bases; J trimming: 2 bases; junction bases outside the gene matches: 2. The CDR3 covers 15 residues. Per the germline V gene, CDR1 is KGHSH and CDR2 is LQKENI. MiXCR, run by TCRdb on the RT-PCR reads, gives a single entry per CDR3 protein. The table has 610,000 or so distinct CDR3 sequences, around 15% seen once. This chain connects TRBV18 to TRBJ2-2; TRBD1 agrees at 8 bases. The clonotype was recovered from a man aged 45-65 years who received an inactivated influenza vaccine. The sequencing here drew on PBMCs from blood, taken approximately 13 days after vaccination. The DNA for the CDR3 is TGTGCCAGCTCACCGGCAGGGGGCAACACCGGGGAGCTGTTTTTT. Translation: CASSPAGGNTGELFF. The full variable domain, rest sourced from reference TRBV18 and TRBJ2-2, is NAGVMQNPRHLVRRRGQEARLRCSPMKGHSHVYWYRQLPEEGLKFMVYLQKENIIDESGMPKERFSAEFPKEGPSILRIQQVVRGDSAAYFCASSPAGGNTGELFFGEGSRLTVL.